This T cell receptor beta chain was documented in a study of blood T cell repertoires in COVID-19. The CDR3 spans 15 residues. In germline, CDR1 is SGHTA, CDR2 FQGNSA. Trimming removed 1 base from V and 0 bases from J, with 7 bases in between. Authors' methods: Reference gene primer amplification gave estimated nucleated cell counts. The protocol was immunoSEQ multiplex PCR, while the TCRdb copy is restricted to in-frame clones and leaves out a portion. The DNA gave D and trimming, while V, J and clone size come from that table. Here the sample spans about 250,000 clones, roughly 88% being singletons.

The origin of this receptor is a woman under 40 with acute or convalescent COVID-19. The sequencing sample was made of peripheral blood. The V and J genes are TRBV7-2 and TRBJ1-5; D unclear. This CDR3 reads CASSLEFRSNQPQHF. In DNA form, the CDR3 reads TGTGCCAGCAGCTTAGAATTTCGTAGCAATCAGCCCCAGCATTTT.